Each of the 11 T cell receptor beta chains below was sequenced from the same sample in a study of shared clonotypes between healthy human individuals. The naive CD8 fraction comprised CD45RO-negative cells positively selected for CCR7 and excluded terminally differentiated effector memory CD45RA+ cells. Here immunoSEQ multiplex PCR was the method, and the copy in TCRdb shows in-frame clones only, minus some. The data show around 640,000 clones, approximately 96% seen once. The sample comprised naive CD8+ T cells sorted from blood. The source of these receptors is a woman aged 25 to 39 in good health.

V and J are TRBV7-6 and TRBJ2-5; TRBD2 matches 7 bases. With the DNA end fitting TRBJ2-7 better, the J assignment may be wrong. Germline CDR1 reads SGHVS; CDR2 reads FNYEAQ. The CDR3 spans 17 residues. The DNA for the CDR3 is TGTGCCAGCAGCTTAAACCTTCCTAGCGGAGAATCCTACGAGCAGTACTTC. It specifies CASSLNLPSGESYEQYF.

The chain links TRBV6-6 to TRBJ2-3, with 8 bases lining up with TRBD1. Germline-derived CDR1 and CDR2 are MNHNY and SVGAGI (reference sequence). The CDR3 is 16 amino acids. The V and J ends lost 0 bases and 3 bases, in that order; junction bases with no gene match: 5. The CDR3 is CASSYSDRAGTDTQYF. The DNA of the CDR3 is TGTGCCAGCAGTTACTCGGACAGGGCAGGGACAGATACGCAGTATTTT.

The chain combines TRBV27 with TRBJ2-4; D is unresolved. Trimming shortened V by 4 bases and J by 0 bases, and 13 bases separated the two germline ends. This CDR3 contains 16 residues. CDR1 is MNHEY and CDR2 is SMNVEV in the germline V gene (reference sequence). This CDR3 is CASSSKQTLAKNIQYF. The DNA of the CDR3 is TGTGCCAGCAGTTCGAAGCAAACCCTAGCCAAAAACATTCAGTACTTC.

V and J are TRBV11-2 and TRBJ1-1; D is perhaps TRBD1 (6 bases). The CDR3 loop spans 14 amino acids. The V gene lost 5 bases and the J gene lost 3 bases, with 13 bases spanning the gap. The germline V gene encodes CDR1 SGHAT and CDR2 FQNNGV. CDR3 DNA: TGTGCCAGCAGCGCCGGGGGCCTAGACACTGAAGCTTTCTTT. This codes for CASSAGGLDTEAFF. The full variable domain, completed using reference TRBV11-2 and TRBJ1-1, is EAGVAQSPRYKIIEKRQSVAFWCNPISGHATLYWYQQILGQGPKLLIQFQNNGVVDDSQLPKDRFSAERLKGVDSTLKIQPAKLEDSAVYLCASSAGGLDTEAFFGQGTRLTVV.

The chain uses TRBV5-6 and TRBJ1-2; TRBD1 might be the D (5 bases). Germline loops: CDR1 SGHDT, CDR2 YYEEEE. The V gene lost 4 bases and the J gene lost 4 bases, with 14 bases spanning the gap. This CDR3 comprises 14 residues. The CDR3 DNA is TGTGCCAGCAGCCAAGGTCAGGGTCCCTATGGCTACACCTTC. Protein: CASSQGQGPYGYTF.

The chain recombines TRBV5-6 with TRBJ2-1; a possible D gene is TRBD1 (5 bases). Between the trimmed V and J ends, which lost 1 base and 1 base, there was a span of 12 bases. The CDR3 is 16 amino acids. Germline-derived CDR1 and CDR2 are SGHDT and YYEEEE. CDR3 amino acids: CASSLWWGASYNEQFF. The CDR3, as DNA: TGTGCCAGCAGCTTGTGGTGGGGCGCGTCCTACAATGAGCAGTTCTTC.

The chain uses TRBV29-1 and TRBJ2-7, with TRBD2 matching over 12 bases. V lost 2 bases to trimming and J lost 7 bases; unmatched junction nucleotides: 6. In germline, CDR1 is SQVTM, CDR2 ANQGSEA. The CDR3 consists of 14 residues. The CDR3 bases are TGCAGCGTTGAAACTGGACTAGCGGGGCCGGAGCAGTACTTC. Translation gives CSVETGLAGPEQYF.

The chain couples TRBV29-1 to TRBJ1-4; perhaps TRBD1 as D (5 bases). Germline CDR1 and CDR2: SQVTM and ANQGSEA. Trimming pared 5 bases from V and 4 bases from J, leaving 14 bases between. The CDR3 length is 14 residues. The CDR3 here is CSVLGGGNNEKLFF. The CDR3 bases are TGCAGCGTTCTGGGGGGGGGAAATAATGAAAAACTGTTTTTT.

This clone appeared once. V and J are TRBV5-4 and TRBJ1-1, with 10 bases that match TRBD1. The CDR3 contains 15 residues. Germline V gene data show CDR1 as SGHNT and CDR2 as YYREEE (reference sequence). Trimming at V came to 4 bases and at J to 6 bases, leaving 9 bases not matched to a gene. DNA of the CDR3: TGTGCCAGCAGCCTTCGCCCGGGACAGGGGCCTGAAGCTTTCTTT. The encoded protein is CASSLRPGQGPEAFF.

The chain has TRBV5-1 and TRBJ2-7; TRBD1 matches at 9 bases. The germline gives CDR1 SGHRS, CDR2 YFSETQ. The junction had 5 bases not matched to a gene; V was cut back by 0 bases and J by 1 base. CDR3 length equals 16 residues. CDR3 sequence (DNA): TGCGCCAGCAGCTTGGGTTCGGGGACAGGGTCCTACGAGCAGTACTTC. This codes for CASSLGSGTGSYEQYF.

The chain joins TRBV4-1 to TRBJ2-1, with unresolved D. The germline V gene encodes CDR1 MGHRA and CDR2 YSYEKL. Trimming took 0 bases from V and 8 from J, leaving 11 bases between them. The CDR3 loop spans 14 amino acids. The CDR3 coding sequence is TGCGCCAGCAGCCAAGAGCCTAATGCGGATGAGCAGTTCTTC. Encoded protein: CASSQEPNADEQFF.